Below, one T cell receptor (beta chain) is given with its context. The data are from a study of beta chain features in type 1 diabetes. About the research overall: Cell yields, gender and age were comparable in patients and healthy donors.

Sorting that relied on CD45RO/CCR7/CD25/CD127/CD95/CD27 yielded CD4+ naive, central memory, regulatory and stem cell-like memory cells. The investigators reverse transcribed all of the isolated RNA, so they sequenced expressed TCRB transcripts. Deep immunoSEQ sequencing covered naive, central memory and regulatory T cell samples. The protocol was immunoSEQ multiplex PCR, while the TCRdb copy is restricted to in-frame clones and leaves out a portion. The sample lists around 340,000 clones, 7.5% to 9% occurring once. The CDR3 sequence is 16 residues long. V was pared by 2 bases and J by 2 bases, with 16 bases between. Germline assignment: CDR1 SGDLS and CDR2 YYNGEE.

The chain links TRBV9 to TRBJ1-2; a weak D match, TRBD1 (6 bases). Sequencing used central memory CD4+ T cells from blood. The sequence was obtained from a young woman in good health. For the CDR3, the DNA is TGTGCCAGCAGCGTGACCCCCAGGGGTGCCAACTATGGCTACACCTTC. Amino acids: CASSVTPRGANYGYTF.